This T cell receptor (beta chain) was found in a study of vaccination effects on CD4 cells after COVID-19. The CDR3 totals 17 residues. Concerning this clone itself: Its antigen remains unidentified.

Viral peptide pools were used in the ViraFEST assay to expand antigen-specific CD4+ T cells, and sequencing came afterward. Cells that had been cultured for 10 days were the source of isolated CD4+ T cells. Neither prior SARS-CoV-2 infection nor positive nucleocapsid antibodies were present in the vaccine recipients. The researchers cultured roughly 2.2 million PBMC per well with approximately 11 IU/ml IL-2 and 9.5 to 10 ug/ml peptides. Days 3 and 7 saw half the medium replaced with IL-2 medium. TCRdb keeps only in-frame clones here, not all; method: immunoSEQ multiplex PCR. The table includes 35,000 to 40,000 clones, 66% detected once.

The rearrangement links TRBV12-2 to TRBJ2-1; the listed D gene, TRBD1, was not tested against the DNA. TRBV12-2 corresponds to a pseudogene. The TCR sequence derives from a human donor who received a COVID-19 vaccine. The specimen comprised CD4+ T cells from PBMCs cultured with HCoV-OC43 spike peptides, sampled before COVID-19 vaccination. The subset was: HCoV-OC43 spike overlapping peptide pool stimulation. CDR3 nucleotides: TGTGCAAGTCGCTTAGCGTGGAGCAGGACACAAAACAATGAGCAGTTCTTC. Its protein product is CASRLAWSRTQNNEQFF.